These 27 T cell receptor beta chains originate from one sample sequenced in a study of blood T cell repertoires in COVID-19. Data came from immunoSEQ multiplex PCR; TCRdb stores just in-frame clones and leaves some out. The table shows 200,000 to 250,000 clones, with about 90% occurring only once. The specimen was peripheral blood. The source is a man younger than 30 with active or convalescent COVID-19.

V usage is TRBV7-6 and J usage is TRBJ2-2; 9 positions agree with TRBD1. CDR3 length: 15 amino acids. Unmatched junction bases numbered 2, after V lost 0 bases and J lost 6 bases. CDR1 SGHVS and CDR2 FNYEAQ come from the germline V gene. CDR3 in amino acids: CASSLATGGPGELFF. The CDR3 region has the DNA TGTGCCAGCAGCTTAGCAACAGGGGGCCCCGGGGAGCTGTTTTTT.

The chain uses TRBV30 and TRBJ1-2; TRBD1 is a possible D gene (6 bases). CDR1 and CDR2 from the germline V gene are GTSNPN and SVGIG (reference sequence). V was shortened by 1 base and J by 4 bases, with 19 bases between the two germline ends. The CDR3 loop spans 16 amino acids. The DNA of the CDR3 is TGTGCCTGGAGTGGGGGGCTACAGGGCGCGCGCTATGGCTACACCTTC. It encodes CAWSGGLQGARYGYTF. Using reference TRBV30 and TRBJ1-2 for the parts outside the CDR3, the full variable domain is SQTIHQWPATLVQPVGSPLSLECTVEGTSNPNLYWYRQAAGRGLQLLFYSVGIGQISSEVPQNLSASRPQDRQFILSSKKLLLSDSGFYLCAWSGGLQGARYGYTFGSGTRLTVV.

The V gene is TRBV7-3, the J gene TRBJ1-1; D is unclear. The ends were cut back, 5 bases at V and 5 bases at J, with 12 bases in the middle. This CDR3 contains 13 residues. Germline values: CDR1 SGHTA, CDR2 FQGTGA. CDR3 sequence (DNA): TGTGCCAGCAGCCAACCCGGGGTAACTGAAGCTTTCTTT. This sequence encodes CASSQPGVTEAFF.

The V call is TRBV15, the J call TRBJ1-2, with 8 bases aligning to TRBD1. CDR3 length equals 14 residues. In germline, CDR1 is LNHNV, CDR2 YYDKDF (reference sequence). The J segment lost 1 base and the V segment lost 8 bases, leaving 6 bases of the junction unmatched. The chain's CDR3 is CATWDRRSNYGYTF. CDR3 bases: TGTGCCACCTGGGACAGGAGGAGTAACTATGGCTACACCTTC.

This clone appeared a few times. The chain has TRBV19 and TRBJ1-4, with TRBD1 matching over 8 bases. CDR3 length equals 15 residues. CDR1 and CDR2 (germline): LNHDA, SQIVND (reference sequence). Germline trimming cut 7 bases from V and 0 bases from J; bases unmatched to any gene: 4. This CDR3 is CASTKQGATNEKLFF. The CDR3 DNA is TGTGCCAGTACAAAACAGGGGGCAACTAATGAAAAACTGTTTTTT.

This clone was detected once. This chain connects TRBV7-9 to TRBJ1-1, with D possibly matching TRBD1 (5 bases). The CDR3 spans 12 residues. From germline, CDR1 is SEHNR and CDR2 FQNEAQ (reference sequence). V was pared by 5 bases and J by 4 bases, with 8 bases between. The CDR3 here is CASSPQGTEAFF. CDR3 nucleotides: TGTGCCAGCAGCCCGCAGGGCACTGAAGCTTTCTTT.

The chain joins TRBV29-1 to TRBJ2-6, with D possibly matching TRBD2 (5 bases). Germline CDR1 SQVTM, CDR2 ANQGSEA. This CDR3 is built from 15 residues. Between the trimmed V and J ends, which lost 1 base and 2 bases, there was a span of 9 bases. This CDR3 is CSVEAGETGANVLTF. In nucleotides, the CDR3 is TGCAGCGTTGAAGCCGGGGAAACTGGGGCCAACGTCCTGACTTTC.

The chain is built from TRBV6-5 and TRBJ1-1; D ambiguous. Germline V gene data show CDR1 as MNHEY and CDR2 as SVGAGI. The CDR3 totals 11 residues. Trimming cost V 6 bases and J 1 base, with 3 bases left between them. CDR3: CASRQNTEAFF. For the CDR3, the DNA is TGTGCCAGCAGACAGAACACTGAAGCTTTCTTT.

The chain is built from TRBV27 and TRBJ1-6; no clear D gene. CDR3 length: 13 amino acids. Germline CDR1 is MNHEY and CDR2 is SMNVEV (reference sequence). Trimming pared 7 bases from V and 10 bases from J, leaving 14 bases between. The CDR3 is CASTTNGVSPLHF. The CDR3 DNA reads TGTGCCAGCACGACCAACGGGGTCTCACCCCTCCACTTT.

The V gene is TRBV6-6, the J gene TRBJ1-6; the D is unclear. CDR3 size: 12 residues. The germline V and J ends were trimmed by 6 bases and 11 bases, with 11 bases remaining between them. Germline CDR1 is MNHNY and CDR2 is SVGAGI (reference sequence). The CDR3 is CASRAANAPLHF. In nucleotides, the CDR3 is TGTGCCAGCAGAGCCGCGAATGCACCCCTCCACTTT.

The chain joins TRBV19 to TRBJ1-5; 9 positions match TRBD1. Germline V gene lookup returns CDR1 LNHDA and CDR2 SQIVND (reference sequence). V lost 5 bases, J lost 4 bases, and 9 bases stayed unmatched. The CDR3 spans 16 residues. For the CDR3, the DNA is TGTGCCAGTAGTCTCCAACAGGGGGCGAATAATCAGCCCCAGCATTTT. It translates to CASSLQQGANNQPQHF.

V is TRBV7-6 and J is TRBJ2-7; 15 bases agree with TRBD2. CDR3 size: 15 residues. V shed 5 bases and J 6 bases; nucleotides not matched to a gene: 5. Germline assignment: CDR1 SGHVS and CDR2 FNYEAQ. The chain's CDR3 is CASSERTSGRGEQYF. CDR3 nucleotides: TGTGCCAGCAGCGAAAGGACTAGCGGGAGGGGCGAGCAGTACTTC.

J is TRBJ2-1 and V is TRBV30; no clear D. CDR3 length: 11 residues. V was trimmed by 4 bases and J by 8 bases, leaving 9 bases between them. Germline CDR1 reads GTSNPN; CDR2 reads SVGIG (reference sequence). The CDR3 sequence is CAWTVAHEQFF. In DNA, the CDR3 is TGTGCCTGGACGGTTGCCCATGAGCAGTTCTTC.

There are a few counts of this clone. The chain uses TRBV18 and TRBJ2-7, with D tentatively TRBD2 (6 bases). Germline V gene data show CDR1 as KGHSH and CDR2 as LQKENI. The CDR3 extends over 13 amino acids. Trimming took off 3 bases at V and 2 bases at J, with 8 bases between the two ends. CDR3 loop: CASSPGLTYEQYF. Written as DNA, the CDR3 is TGTGCCAGCTCACCGGGACTCACCTACGAGCAGTACTTC.

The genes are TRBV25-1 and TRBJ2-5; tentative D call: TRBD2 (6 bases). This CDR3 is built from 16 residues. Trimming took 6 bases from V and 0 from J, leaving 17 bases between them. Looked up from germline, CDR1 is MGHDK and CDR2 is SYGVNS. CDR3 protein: CASSRTGARHQETQYF. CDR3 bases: TGTGCCAGCAGCCGGACGGGAGCTAGACACCAAGAGACCCAGTACTTC.

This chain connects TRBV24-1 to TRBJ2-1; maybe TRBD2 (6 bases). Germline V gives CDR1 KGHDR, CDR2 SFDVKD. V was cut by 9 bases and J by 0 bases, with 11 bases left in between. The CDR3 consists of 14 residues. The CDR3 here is CATEGLGSYNEQFF. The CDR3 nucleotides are TGTGCCACCGAGGGACTCGGCTCCTACAATGAGCAGTTCTTC.

The CDR3 DNA sequence: TGTGCCAGTAGGACAGACCAGACTAGCGGGGGGTTGGGCGGGGAGCTGTTTTTT. Residues: CASRTDQTSGGLGGELFF. The V and J genes are TRBV19 and TRBJ2-2, with 13 bases identical to TRBD2. The J segment lost 7 bases and the V segment lost 6 bases, leaving 14 bases of the junction unmatched. The length of the CDR3 is 18 residues. The germline CDR1 and CDR2 sequences are LNHDA and SQIVND (reference sequence).

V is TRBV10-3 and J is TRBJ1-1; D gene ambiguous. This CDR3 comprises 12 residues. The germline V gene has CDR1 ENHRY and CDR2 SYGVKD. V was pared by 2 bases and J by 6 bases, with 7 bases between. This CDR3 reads CAISENRAEAFF. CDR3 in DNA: TGTGCCATCAGTGAGAATAGAGCTGAAGCTTTCTTT.

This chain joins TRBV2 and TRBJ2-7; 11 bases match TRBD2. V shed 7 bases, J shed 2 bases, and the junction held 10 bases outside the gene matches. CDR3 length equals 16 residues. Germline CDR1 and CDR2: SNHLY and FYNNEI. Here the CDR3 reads CASTVGLAGRAYEQYF. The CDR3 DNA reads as TGTGCCAGCACCGTTGGACTAGCGGGTAGAGCCTACGAGCAGTACTTC.

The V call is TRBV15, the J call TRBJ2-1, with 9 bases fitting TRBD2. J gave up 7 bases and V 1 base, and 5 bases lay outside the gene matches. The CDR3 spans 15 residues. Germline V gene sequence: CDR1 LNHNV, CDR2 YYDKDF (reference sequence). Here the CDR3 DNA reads TGTGCCACCAGCAGAGCTAGCGGGGTGTGGAATGAGCAGTTCTTC. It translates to CATSRASGVWNEQFF.

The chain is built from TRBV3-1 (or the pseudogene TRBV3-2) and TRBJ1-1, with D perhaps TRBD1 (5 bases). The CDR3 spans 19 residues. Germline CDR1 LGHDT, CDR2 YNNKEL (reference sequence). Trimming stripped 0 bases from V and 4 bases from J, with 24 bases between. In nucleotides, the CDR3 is TGTGCCAGCAGCCAAGATAAGGGGATCGACAGCCCTCCGGGCACTGAAGCTTTCTTT. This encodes CASSQDKGIDSPPGTEAFF.

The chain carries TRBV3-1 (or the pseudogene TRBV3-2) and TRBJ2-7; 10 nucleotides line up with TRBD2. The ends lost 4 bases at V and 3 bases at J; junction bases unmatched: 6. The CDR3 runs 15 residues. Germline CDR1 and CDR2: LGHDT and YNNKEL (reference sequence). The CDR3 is CASSPGTSALYEQYF. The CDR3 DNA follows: TGTGCCAGCAGCCCCGGGACTAGCGCTCTCTACGAGCAGTACTTC.

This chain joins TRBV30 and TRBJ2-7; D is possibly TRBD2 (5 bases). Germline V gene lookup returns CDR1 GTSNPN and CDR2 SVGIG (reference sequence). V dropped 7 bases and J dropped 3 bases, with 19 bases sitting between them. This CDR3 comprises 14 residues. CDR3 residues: CAFTSPGRDYEQYF. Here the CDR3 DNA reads TGTGCCTTCACCTCTCCCGGACGGGACTACGAGCAGTACTTC.

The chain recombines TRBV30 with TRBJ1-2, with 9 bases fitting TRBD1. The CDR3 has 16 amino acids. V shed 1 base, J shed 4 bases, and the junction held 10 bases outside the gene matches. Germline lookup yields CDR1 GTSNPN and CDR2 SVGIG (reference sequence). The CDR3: CAWSGTGVVGAYGYTF. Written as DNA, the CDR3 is TGTGCCTGGAGTGGGACAGGGGTCGTAGGGGCCTATGGCTACACCTTC.

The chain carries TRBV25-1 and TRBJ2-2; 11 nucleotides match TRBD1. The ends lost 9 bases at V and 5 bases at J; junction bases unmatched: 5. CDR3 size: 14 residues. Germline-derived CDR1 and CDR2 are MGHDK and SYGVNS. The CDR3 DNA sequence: TGTGCCAGTAGGACAGGGGGCTGGACCGGGGAGCTGTTTTTT. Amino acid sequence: CASRTGGWTGELFF.

CDR3 in amino acids: CASSQERVQGYGYTF. In DNA, the CDR3 is TGCGCCAGCAGCCAAGAAAGGGTACAGGGGTATGGCTACACCTTC. The gene calls are TRBV4-3 and TRBJ1-2; 7 positions agree with TRBD1. With V trimmed by 0 bases and J by 5 bases, 6 bases remained unmatched. The CDR3 covers 15 residues. Germline-derived CDR1 and CDR2 are LGHNA and YSLEER.

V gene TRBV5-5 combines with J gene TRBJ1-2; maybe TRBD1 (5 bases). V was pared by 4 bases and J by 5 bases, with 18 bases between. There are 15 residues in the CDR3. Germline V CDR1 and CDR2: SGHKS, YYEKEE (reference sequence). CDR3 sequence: CASSAAAGRLYGYTF. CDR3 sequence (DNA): TGTGCCAGCAGCGCCGCGGCAGGGAGGCTGTATGGCTACACCTTC. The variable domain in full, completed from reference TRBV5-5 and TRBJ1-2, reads DAGVTQSPTHLIKTRGQQVTLRCSPISGHKSVSWYQQVLGQGPQFIFQYYEKEERGRGNFPDRFSARQFPNYSSELNVNALLLGDSALYLCASSAAAGRLYGYTFGSGTRLTVV.